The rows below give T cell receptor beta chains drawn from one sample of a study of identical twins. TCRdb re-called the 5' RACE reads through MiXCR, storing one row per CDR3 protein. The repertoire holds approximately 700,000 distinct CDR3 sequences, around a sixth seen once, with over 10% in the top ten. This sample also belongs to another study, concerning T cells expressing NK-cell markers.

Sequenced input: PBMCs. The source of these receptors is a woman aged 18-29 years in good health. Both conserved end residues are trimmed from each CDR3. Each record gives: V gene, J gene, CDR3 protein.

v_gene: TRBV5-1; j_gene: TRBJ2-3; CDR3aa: ASSLGLATNTQY
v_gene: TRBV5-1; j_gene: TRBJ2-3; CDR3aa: ASSLATTWTDTQY
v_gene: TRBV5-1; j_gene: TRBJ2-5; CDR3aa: ASSALGQGETQY
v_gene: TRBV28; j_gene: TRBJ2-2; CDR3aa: ASSLRYTGELF
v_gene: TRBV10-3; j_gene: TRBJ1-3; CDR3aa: AIRAGASGNTIY
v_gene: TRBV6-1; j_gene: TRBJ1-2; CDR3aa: ASSLYGQGPYGYT
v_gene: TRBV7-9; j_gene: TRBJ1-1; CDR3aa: ASSARGGIWAPEAF
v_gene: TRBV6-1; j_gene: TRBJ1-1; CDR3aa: ASIGRMNTEAF
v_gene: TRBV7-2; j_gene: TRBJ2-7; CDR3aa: ASNRQGTYEQY
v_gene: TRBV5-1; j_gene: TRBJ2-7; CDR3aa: ASSGDPQYEQY
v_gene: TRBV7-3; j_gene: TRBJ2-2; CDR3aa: ASSSSPTGELF
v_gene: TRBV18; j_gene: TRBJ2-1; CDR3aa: ASSPIPSGGYNEQF
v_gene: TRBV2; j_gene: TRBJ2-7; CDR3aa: ASSEDTAGFGYEQY
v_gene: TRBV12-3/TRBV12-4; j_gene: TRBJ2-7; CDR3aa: ASTPSGRSYEQY
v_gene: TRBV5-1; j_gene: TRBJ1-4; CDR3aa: ASSSTGESEKLF
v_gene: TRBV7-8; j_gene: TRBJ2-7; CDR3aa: ASSLRRVGGVEQY
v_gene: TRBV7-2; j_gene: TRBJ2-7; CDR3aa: ASSFRDVTYEQY
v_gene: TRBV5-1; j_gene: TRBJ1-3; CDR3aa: ASSTDRVGNTIY
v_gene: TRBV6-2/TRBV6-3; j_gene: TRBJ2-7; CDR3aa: ASSYTAGGPFEQY
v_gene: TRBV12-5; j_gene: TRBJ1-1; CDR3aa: ASGLVLVGN
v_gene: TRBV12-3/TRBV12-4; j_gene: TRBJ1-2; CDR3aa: ASSPARDSYGYT
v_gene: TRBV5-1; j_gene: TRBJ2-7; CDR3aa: ASSRAHRDRPYEQY
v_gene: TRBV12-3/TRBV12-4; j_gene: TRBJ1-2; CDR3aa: ASSSEPGKGYT
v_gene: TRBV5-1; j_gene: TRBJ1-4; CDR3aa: ASSRAIGTAGEKLF
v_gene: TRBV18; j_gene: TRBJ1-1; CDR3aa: ASSPVSGTENTEAF
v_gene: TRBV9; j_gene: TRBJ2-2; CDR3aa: ASSDRTGELF
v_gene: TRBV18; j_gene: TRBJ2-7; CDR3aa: ASSSRQRLPYEQY
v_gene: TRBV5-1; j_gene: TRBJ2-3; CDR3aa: ASSLSVDRAGY
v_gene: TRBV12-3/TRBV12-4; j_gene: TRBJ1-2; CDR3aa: ATLGTSNYGYT
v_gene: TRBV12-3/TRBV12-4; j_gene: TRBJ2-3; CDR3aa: ASSPPGQDTDTQY
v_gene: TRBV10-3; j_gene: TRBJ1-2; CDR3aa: AIRPTGDYGYT
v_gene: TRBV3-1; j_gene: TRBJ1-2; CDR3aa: ASSRTGTAANYGYT
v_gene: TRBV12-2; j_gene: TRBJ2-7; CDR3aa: ASRLNRSYEQY
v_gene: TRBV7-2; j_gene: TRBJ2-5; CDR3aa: ASSGRTSGSYQETQY
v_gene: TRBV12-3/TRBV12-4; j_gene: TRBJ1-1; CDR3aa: ASRDLGTGGSGAF
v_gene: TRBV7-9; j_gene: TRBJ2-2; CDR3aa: ASSSTGVNTGELF
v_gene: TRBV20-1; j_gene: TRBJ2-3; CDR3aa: SARDRQDLTDTQY
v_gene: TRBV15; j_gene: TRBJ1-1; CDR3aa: ATSGPRGGNTEAF
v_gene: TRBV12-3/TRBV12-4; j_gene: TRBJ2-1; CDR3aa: ASSRGIAANEQF
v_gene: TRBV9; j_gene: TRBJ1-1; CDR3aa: ASSAPPGHLNTEAF
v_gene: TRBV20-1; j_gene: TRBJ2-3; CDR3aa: SASFLGGGTDTQY
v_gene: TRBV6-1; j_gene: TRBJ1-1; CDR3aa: ASRGGGNTEAF
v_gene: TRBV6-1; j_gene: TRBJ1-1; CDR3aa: ACSITPGGTEAF
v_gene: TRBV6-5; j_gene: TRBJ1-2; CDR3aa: ASSYSISYYGYT
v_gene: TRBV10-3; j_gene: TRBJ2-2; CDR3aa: AISSWGSNTGELF
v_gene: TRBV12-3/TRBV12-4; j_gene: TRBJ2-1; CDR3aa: ASSLGEEVLEQF
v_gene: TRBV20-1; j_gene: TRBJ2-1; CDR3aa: SAMSGFPYNEQF
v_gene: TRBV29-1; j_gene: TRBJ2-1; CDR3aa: SVPTSGGRNEQF
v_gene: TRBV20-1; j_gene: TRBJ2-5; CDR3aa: SARAGSSEETQY